The 14 T cell receptor beta chains below all came from one sample that was sequenced in a study of Tregs in tolerant kidney transplant recipients. The protocol was immunoSEQ multiplex PCR, while the TCRdb copy is restricted to in-frame clones and leaves out a portion. The table lists about 87,000 clones, approximately 93% of them singletons. The material was CD4+ T cells from blood, obtained before the transplant. These receptors originate from a human donor who received a combined kidney and bone marrow transplant.

This clone was seen just once. The chain uses TRBV7-9 and TRBJ1-2; the D gene is possibly TRBD1 (6 bases). V lost 5 bases, J lost 4 bases, and 14 bases lay in between. The V gene's germline CDR1 is SEHNR and CDR2 FQNEAQ (reference sequence). The CDR3 is 14 amino acids. The CDR3 is CASSALRTVYGYTF. The CDR3 region has the DNA TGTGCCAGCAGCGCGCTGCGGACAGTCTATGGCTACACCTTC.

The chain joins TRBV4-1 to TRBJ2-1, with TRBD2 identical over 12 bases. V shed 0 bases and J 9 bases; nucleotides not matched to a gene: 9. The CDR3 is 17 residues long. Germline V gives CDR1 MGHRA, CDR2 YSYEKL. Written as DNA, the CDR3 is TGCGCCAGCAGCCAAGATATTGGCCTAGCGGGAGGGATTGAGCAGTTCTTC. This encodes CASSQDIGLAGGIEQFF.

This sequence joins TRBV5-1 and TRBJ2-7; 9 bases match TRBD1. Unmatched junction bases numbered 11, after V lost 4 bases and J lost 3 bases. The CDR3 is 16 amino acids. Germline loops: CDR1 SGHRS, CDR2 YFSETQ. In nucleotides, the CDR3 is TGCGCCAGCAGCCTAGGGAACTGGACAGGGGACTACGAGCAGTACTTC. This encodes CASSLGNWTGDYEQYF. The full variable domain, completed using reference TRBV5-1 and TRBJ2-7, is KAGVTQTPRYLIKTRGQQVTLSCSPISGHRSVSWYQQTPGQGLQFLFEYFSETQRNKGNFPGRFSGRQFSNSRSEMNVSTLELGDSALYLCASSLGNWTGDYEQYFGPGTRLTVT.

This clone was found once. This chain connects TRBV6-5 to TRBJ2-1, with 12 bases that match TRBD2. With V trimmed by 2 bases and J by 6 bases, 2 bases remained unmatched. This CDR3 contains 15 residues. CDR1 MNHEY and CDR2 SVGAGI come from the germline V gene. CDR3 protein: CASSYRTSGVNEQFF. The CDR3 DNA follows: TGTGCCAGCAGTTACCGGACTAGCGGGGTCAATGAGCAGTTCTTC.

The chain recombines TRBV9 with TRBJ1-5, with D maybe TRBD1 (6 bases). Germline CDR1 SGDLS, CDR2 YYNGEE. The CDR3 sequence is 14 residues long. The V and J ends lost 6 bases and 5 bases respectively, with 15 bases between them. The DNA for the CDR3 is TGTGCCAGCAACAGGGAAGGGTTGGATCAGCCCCAGCATTTT. Its translation is CASNREGLDQPQHF.

The V gene is TRBV7-9, the J gene TRBJ1-2; 7 positions agree with TRBD1. This CDR3 spans 13 amino acids. CDR1 is SEHNR, CDR2 FQNEAQ, per germline (reference sequence). J gave up 4 bases and V 5 bases, and 4 bases lay outside the gene matches. The CDR3 DNA sequence: TGTGCCAGCAGCCGACAGGGTTCCTATGGCTACACCTTC. The encoded protein is CASSRQGSYGYTF.

The chain recombines TRBV29-1 with TRBJ2-7, with TRBD1 matching over 10 bases. Trimming took 6 bases from V and 4 from J; bases not matched to a gene: 9. The CDR3 runs 14 residues. Germline CDR1 reads SQVTM; CDR2 reads ANQGSEA. The CDR3 spells CSVTGTGVPYEQYF. As DNA, the CDR3 is TGCAGCGTCACCGGGACAGGGGTCCCGTACGAGCAGTACTTC.

The CDR3 is CASSRGTSGNTIYF. The CDR3 DNA follows: TGTGCCAGCTCACGCGGAACCTCTGGAAACACCATATATTTT. The chain couples TRBV18 to TRBJ1-3; D remains unclear. Germline loops: CDR1 KGHSH, CDR2 LQKENI. This CDR3 region has 14 residues. With 4 bases removed from V and 0 bases from J, the gap between germline ends came to 7 bases.

The chain has TRBV4-2 and TRBJ1-1, with TRBD1 matching 10 bases. This CDR3 is 16 amino acids long. The J segment lost 5 bases and the V segment lost 7 bases, leaving 13 bases of the junction unmatched. Germline V gives CDR1 LGHNA, CDR2 YNFKEQ. The DNA of the CDR3 is TGTGCCAGCACAAGCGGGGACAGGGGTATGGCTACTGAAGCTTTCTTT. It specifies CASTSGDRGMATEAFF.

The V gene is TRBV4-3, the J gene TRBJ1-2, with D perhaps TRBD1 (5 bases). Germline V gene sequence: CDR1 LGHNA, CDR2 YSLEER. The CDR3 extends over 14 amino acids. Between the trimmed V and J ends, which lost 3 bases and 8 bases, there was a span of 16 bases. This chain's CDR3 is CASSHSAGLGGYTF. CDR3 DNA: TGCGCCAGCAGCCATTCGGCAGGGCTAGGGGGCTACACCTTC.

The rearrangement joins TRBV11-2 to TRBJ2-3; 7 positions match TRBD2. With V trimmed by 1 base and J by 3 bases, 4 bases remained unmatched. Germline CDR1 reads SGHAT; CDR2 reads FQNNGV. There are 15 residues in the CDR3. CDR3 DNA sequence: TGTGCCAGCAGCTTAGTAGGCGGGGGAACAGATACGCAGTATTTT. It codes for CASSLVGGGTDTQYF.

This chain uses TRBV11-3 with TRBJ2-1; TRBD1 agrees at 8 bases. The CDR3 runs to 14 residues. Trimming cost V 7 bases and J 4 bases; bases outside gene matches: 6. Per the germline V gene, CDR1 is SGHNT and CDR2 is YENEEA. The CDR3 coding sequence is TGTGCCAGCAAACCAGGGGGCACTTACAATGAGCAGTTCTTC. It specifies CASKPGGTYNEQFF.

This clone has only a few counts. CDR3 sequence (DNA): TGTGCCATCAGTCAGGGCTACTACGAGCAGTACTTC. Protein product: CAISQGYYEQYF. This chain connects TRBV10-3 to TRBJ2-7; a possible D gene is TRBD1 (5 bases). The length of the CDR3 is 12 residues. Per the germline V gene, CDR1 is ENHRY and CDR2 is SYGVKD. V lost 5 bases to trimming and J lost 3 bases, with 8 bases between them.

Written as DNA, the CDR3 is TGTGCCAGCAGCCTATCGTTGTGGATTCAGGGCACCACCGAGCACTACGAGCAGTACTTC. Its protein product is CASSLSLWIQGTTEHYEQYF. V gene TRBV11-3 combines with J gene TRBJ2-7; perhaps TRBD1 as D (5 bases). Germline-derived CDR1 and CDR2 are SGHNT and YENEEA. The CDR3 is 20 amino acids. Trimming left V 5 bases short and J 3 bases short, with 32 bases between.